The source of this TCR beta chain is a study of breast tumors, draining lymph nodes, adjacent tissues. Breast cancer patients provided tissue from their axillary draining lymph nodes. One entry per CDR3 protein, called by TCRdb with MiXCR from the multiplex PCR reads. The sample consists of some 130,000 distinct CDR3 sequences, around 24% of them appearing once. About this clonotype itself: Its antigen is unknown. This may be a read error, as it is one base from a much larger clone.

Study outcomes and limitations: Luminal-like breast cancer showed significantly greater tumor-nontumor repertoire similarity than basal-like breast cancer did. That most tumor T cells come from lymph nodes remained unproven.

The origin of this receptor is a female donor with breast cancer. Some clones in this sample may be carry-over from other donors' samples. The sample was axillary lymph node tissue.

The CDR3 nucleotides read TGTGCCAGCAGCAGAAGACGGGAAAAACTGCTTTTT. It encodes CASSRRREKLLF. This rearrangement joins TRBV28 to TRBJ1-4; no clear D gene. Germline V gene lookup returns CDR1 MDHEN and CDR2 SYDVKM. There are 12 residues in the CDR3. The full variable domain, in which reference TRBV28 and TRBJ1-4 provide the parts outside the CDR3, is DVKVTQSSRYLVKRTGEKVFLECVQDMDHENMFWYRQDPGLGLRLIYFSYDVKMKEKGDIPEGYSVSREKKERFSLILESASTNQTSMYLCASSRRREKLLFGSGTQLSVL.